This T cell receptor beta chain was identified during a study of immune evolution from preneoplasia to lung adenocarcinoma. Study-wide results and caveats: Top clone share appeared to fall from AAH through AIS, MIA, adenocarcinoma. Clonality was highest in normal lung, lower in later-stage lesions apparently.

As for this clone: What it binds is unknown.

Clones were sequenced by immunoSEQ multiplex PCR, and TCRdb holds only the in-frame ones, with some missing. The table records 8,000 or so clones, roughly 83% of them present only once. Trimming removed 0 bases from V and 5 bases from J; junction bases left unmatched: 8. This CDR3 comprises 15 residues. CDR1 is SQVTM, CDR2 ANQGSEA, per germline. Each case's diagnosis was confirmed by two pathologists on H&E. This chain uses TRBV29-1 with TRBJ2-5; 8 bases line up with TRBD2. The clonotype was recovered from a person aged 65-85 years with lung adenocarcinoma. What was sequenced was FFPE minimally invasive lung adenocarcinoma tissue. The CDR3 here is CSVEELSGGTETQYF. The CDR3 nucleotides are TGCAGCGTTGAAGAGCTAAGCGGGGGCACGGAGACCCAGTACTTC. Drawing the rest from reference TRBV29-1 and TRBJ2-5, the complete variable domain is SAVISQKPSRDICQRGTSLTIQCQVDSQVTMMFWYRQQPGQSLTLIATANQGSEATYESGFVIDKFPISRPNLTFSTLTVSNMSPEDSSIYLCSVEELSGGTETQYFGPGTRLLVL.